This T cell receptor beta chain came from a study of technical replicates of blood from a handful of donors. The CDR3 length is 13 residues. With V trimmed by 6 bases and J by 3 bases, 4 bases remained unmatched. In germline, CDR1 is WSHSY, CDR2 SAAADI. Sequenced by immunoSEQ multiplex PCR; TCRdb stores in-frame clones only, minus some. The repertoire holds approximately 81,000 clones, with around 95% as singletons. The sequencing input was T cells isolated from PBMCs. The sequence derives from a human donor in good health. V is TRBV10-2 and J is TRBJ1-2, with TRBD1 matching over 7 bases. CDR3 coding DNA: TGCGCCAGCAGCCCAGACAGGGACTATGGCTACACCTTC. It encodes CASSPDRDYGYTF.